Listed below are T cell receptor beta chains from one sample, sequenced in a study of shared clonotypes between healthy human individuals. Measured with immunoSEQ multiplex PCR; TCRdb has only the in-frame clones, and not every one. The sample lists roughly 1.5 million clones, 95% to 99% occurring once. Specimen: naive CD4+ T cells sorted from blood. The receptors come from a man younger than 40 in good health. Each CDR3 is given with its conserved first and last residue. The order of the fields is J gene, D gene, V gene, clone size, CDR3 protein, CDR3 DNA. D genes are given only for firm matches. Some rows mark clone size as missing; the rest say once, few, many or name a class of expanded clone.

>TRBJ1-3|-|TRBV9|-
CASSVGASAVGGNTIYF
TGTGCCAGCAGCGTAGGGGCTTCGGCAGTGGGTGGAAACACCATATATTTT
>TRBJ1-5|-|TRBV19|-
CASSEYRLGNQPQHF
TGTGCCAGTAGTGAGTACCGTCTGGGCAATCAGCCCCAGCATTTT
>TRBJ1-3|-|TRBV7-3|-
CASSLKWGISGNTIYF
TGTGCCAGCAGCTTAAAGTGGGGGATATCTGGAAACACCATATATTTT
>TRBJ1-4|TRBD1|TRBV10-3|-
CAISESGQHNEKLFF
TGTGCCATCAGTGAGTCGGGACAGCATAATGAAAAACTGTTTTTT
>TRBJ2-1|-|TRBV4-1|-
CASSQGNLVGLDEQFF
TGCGCCAGCAGCCAAGGAAATCTAGTCGGGCTCGATGAGCAGTTCTTC
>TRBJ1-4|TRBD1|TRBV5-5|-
CASSLEYRQGRSNEKLFF
TGTGCCAGCAGCTTGGAGTATCGACAGGGGCGGTCTAATGAAAAACTGTTTTTT
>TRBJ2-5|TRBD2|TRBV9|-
CASSPGTSGPEETQYF
TGTGCCAGCAGCCCGGGGACTAGCGGACCCGAAGAGACCCAGTACTTC
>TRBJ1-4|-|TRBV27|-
CASSPREAANEKLFF
TGTGCCAGCAGTCCCCGGGAGGCGGCTAATGAAAAACTGTTTTTT
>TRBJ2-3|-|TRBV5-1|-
CASSLVGRVDTQYF
TGCGCCAGCAGCTTGGTGGGCCGGGTGGATACGCAGTATTTT
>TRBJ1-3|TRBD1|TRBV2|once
CASSPTTGLSGNTIYF
TGTGCCAGCAGCCCCACGACAGGGCTCTCTGGAAACACCATATATTTT
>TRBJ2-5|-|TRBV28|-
CASSFLGGQETQYF
TGTGCCAGCAGTTTTTTGGGCGGACAAGAGACCCAGTACTTC
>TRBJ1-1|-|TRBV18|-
CASSPARGMNTEAFF
TGTGCCAGCTCACCCGCGAGAGGGATGAACACTGAAGCTTTCTTT
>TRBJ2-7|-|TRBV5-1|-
CASSSLPEQGHEQYF
TGCGCCAGCAGCTCCCTCCCGGAACAGGGCCACGAGCAGTACTTC
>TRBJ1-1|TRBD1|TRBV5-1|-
CASSSDRGHPMNTEAFF
TGCGCCAGCAGCTCAGACAGGGGGCACCCGATGAACACTGAAGCTTTCTTT
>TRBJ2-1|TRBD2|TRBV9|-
CASSVDRTGGSYNYYNEQFF
TGTGCCAGCAGCGTAGACCGGACGGGAGGGTCCTACAATTACTACAATGAGCAGTTCTTC
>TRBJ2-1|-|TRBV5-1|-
CASATAMRSSYNEQFF
TGCGCCAGCGCTACAGCTATGAGGAGCTCCTACAATGAGCAGTTCTTC
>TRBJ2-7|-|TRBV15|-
CATSRKGDYEQYF
TGTGCCACCAGCAGAAAAGGGGACTACGAGCAGTACTTC
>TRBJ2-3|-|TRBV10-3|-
CAISGQQDTQYF
TGTGCCATCAGTGGCCAACAAGATACGCAGTATTTT
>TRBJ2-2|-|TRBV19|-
CASSAEGRKSNTGELFF
TGTGCCAGTAGCGCCGAGGGGCGGAAGTCGAACACCGGGGAGCTGTTTTTT
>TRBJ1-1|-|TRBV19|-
CASSMGTRGGNTEAFF
TGTGCCAGTAGTATGGGGACAAGGGGAGGGAACACTGAAGCTTTCTTT
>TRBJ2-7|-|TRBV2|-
CASTVDSSGEQYF
TGTGCCAGCACCGTGGACTCGTCTGGCGAGCAGTACTTC
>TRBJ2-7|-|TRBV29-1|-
CSVLLATYEQYF
TGCAGCGTTCTGCTAGCGACCTACGAGCAGTACTTC
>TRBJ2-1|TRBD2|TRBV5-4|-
CASSATSGTTYNEQFF
TGTGCCAGCAGCGCAACTAGCGGCACAACCTACAATGAGCAGTTCTTC
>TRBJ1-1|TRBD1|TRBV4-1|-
CASRRQGPLNTEAFF
TGCGCCAGCAGGCGACAGGGCCCTTTGAACACTGAAGCTTTCTTT
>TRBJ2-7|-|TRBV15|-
CATSRDKGPVYEQYF
TGTGCCACCAGCAGAGACAAGGGACCTGTCTACGAGCAGTACTTC
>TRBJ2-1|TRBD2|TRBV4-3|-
CASSQDRLAVITNEQFF
TGCGCCAGCAGCCAAGATCGCCTAGCGGTAATTACCAATGAGCAGTTCTTC
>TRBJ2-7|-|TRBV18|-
CASSPQGGVDEQYF
TGTGCCAGCTCACCTCAAGGAGGGGTAGACGAGCAGTACTTC
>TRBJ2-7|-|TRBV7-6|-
CASSPRGRGEQYF
TGTGCCAGCAGCCCCCGGGGGAGAGGCGAGCAGTACTTC
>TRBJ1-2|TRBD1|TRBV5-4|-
CASSYGTGGNYGYTF
TGTGCCAGCAGCTACGGGACAGGAGGGAACTATGGCTACACCTTC